This entry lists 10 T cell receptor beta chains sequenced from one sample in a study of tissue T cells after allogeneic stem cell transplantation. Sequencing was performed with immunoSEQ multiplex PCR; in TCRdb, only in-frame clones are kept and a portion is missing. The profile shows about 25,000 clones, around 67% of them singletons. Sequenced material: tissue from the ileum, taken at autopsy. The receptors derive from a female donor at least 60 years old with lung cancer.

This clone was recorded a few times. The chain is built from TRBV2 and TRBJ1-3; D perhaps matches TRBD1 (5 bases). Germline V gene sequence: CDR1 SNHLY, CDR2 FYNNEI. Trimming removed 2 bases from V and 0 bases from J, with 14 bases in between. This CDR3 is 17 amino acids long. Here the CDR3 DNA reads TGTGCCAGCAGTGAAAGAACTCAGGGCTTCTCTGGAAACACCATATATTTT. Translated, it gives CASSERTQGFSGNTIYF.

V and J are TRBV19 and TRBJ2-1; 8 bases agree with TRBD2. CDR3 length equals 15 residues. Germline V gives CDR1 LNHDA, CDR2 SQIVND (reference sequence). After removal of 5 bases from V and 4 bases from J, the junction contained 7 bases not matched to a gene. CDR3: CASSHSGTGYNEQFF. CDR3 DNA sequence: TGTGCCAGTAGTCATAGCGGGACGGGATACAATGAGCAGTTCTTC.

Comments on this clone: Different DNA sequences within this sample yield the same CDR3. V is TRBV7-2 and J is TRBJ2-5; D not resolved. CDR1 and CDR2 from the germline V gene are SGHTA and FQGNSA. V lost 2 bases and J lost 1, with 5 bases in between. The CDR3 is 13 amino acids. The CDR3 region has the DNA TGTGCCAGCAGCTTAACCCCCCAAGAGACCCAGTACTTC. This sequence encodes CASSLTPQETQYF.

The chain carries TRBV7-3 and TRBJ1-1, with D perhaps matching TRBD1 (5 bases). Trimming removed 10 bases from V and 9 bases from J, with 18 bases in between. From germline, CDR1 is SGHTA and CDR2 FQGTGA. The length of the CDR3 is 12 residues. CDR3 coding DNA: TGTGCCACCAGAGACCCAGGGCGTAAAGCTTTCTTT. Translating gives CATRDPGRKAFF.

The rearrangement links TRBV9 to TRBJ2-1; D is possibly TRBD2 (6 bases). The CDR3 consists of 12 residues. V was shortened by 0 bases and J by 10 bases, with 8 bases between the two germline ends. CDR1 SGDLS and CDR2 YYNGEE come from the germline V gene. CDR3 sequence reads: CASSVVGREQFF. CDR3 DNA: TGTGCCAGCAGCGTAGTAGGGAGGGAGCAGTTCTTC. The full variable domain, in which reference TRBV9 and TRBJ2-1 provide the parts outside the CDR3, is DSGVTQTPKHLITATGQRVTLRCSPRSGDLSVYWYQQSLDQGLQFLIQYYNGEERAKGNILERFSAQQFPDLHSELNLSSLELGDSALYFCASSVVGREQFFGPGTRLTVL.

V and J are TRBV2 and TRBJ2-7; D is undetermined. CDR1 and CDR2 from the germline V gene are SNHLY and FYNNEI. The CDR3 runs 14 residues. The germline V and J ends were trimmed by 5 bases and 2 bases, with 13 bases remaining between them. The CDR3: CASSPAPGPYEQYF. CDR3 in DNA: TGTGCCAGCAGTCCGGCCCCGGGCCCCTACGAGCAGTACTTC.

This clone was counted a single time. The CDR3 is CASNTGSTGYGYTF. The CDR3 DNA is TGTGCCAGTAATACAGGGTCAACGGGCTATGGCTACACCTTC. This chain uses TRBV19 with TRBJ1-2, with a tentative D call TRBD1 (6 bases). The CDR3 runs to 14 residues. Germline V gene sequence: CDR1 LNHDA, CDR2 SQIVND (reference sequence). With 7 bases removed from V and 4 bases from J, the gap between germline ends came to 16 bases.

This chain links TRBV29-1 with TRBJ2-5; no clear D gene. V lost 1 base, J lost 5 bases, and 11 bases lay in between. The CDR3 is made up of 13 amino acids. CDR1 is SQVTM, CDR2 ANQGSEA, per germline. The CDR3 DNA sequence: TGCAGCGTTGAAGGGCGATTCGGGGAGACCCAGTACTTC. The encoded protein is CSVEGRFGETQYF.

This chain uses TRBV5-4 with TRBJ2-5; D tentatively fits TRBD1 or TRBD2 (6 bases each). Germline V gives CDR1 SGHNT, CDR2 YYREEE (reference sequence). The CDR3 has 15 amino acids. Trimming took off 0 bases at V and 5 bases at J, with 14 bases between the two ends. The CDR3 nucleotides read TGTGCCAGCAGCTTGGGGGGGGCGAGCGGGGAGACCCAGTACTTC. It translates to CASSLGGASGETQYF. Full variable domain (missing parts from reference TRBV5-4 and TRBJ2-5): ETGVTQSPTHLIKTRGQQVTLRCSSQSGHNTVSWYQQALGQGPQFIFQYYREEENGRGNFPPRFSGLQFPNYSSELNVNALELDDSALYLCASSLGGASGETQYFGPGTRLLVL.

The chain carries TRBV27 and TRBJ1-5; D is uncertain. CDR1 is MNHEY and CDR2 is SMNVEV in the germline V gene (reference sequence). This CDR3 contains 15 residues. V was cut by 0 bases and J by 3 bases, with 9 bases left in between. CDR3 residues: CASSLSWVNNQPQHF. Here the CDR3 DNA reads TGTGCCAGCAGTTTATCATGGGTTAACAATCAGCCCCAGCATTTT.